The rows below give T cell receptor beta chains drawn from one sample of a study of cytomegalovirus exposure and HLA in healthy donors. TCRdb's table, derived via immunoSEQ multiplex PCR, lists solely in-frame clones and lacks some. The sample contains under 200,000 clones, roughly 89% of which appear only once. The source material was PBMCs. The receptors shown here come from a man aged 18-30 years in good health and CMV-seropositive. Both conserved end residues are part of each CDR3. Fields, in order: V gene, J gene, D gene, clone size, CDR3 protein, CDR3 DNA. A D gene is named only where the DNA matches it firmly. A clone size is listed for some rows: how often the clone was seen (once, few, many), or a class if it is expanded.

v_call: TRBV21-1
j_call: TRBJ2-2
d_call: -
clone_size: -
cdr3_aa: CASSNPGLGTGGELFF
cdr3_nt: TGTGCCAGCAGCAACCCGGGACTAGGAACGGGCGGGGAGCTGTTTTTT

v_call: TRBV18
j_call: TRBJ2-2
d_call: -
clone_size: -
cdr3_aa: CASSPLALLPLNTGELFF
cdr3_nt: TGTGCCAGCTCACCACTAGCCCTCCTCCCATTGAACACCGGGGAGCTGTTTTTT

v_call: TRBV25-1
j_call: TRBJ2-1
d_call: TRBD1
clone_size: -
cdr3_aa: CASSEYSTGAYGEQFF
cdr3_nt: TGTGCCAGCAGTGAATATTCGACAGGGGCGTACGGTGAGCAGTTCTTC

v_call: TRBV2
j_call: TRBJ2-2
d_call: TRBD2
clone_size: -
cdr3_aa: CASSEVAGVGTGELFF
cdr3_nt: TGTGCCAGCAGTGAAGTCGCGGGAGTTGGTACCGGGGAGCTGTTTTTT

v_call: TRBV28
j_call: TRBJ2-2
d_call: -
clone_size: -
cdr3_aa: CASRLGEGGALAGELFF
cdr3_nt: TGTGCCAGCAGGTTGGGGGAAGGAGGGGCGTTGGCCGGGGAGCTGTTTTTT

v_call: TRBV7-8
j_call: TRBJ2-7
d_call: TRBD2
clone_size: -
cdr3_aa: CASFAVAGGLYEQYF
cdr3_nt: TGTGCCAGCTTCGCCGTGGCGGGAGGTCTCTACGAGCAGTACTTC

v_call: TRBV6-1
j_call: TRBJ1-2
d_call: TRBD1
clone_size: -
cdr3_aa: CASSGEGGFGYTF
cdr3_nt: TGTGCCAGCAGTGGTGAAGGGGGCTTTGGCTACACCTTC

v_call: TRBV4-2
j_call: TRBJ1-1
d_call: TRBD1
clone_size: once
cdr3_aa: CASSQEDRGSSEAFF
cdr3_nt: TGTGCCAGCAGCCAAGAAGACAGGGGTTCTTCTGAAGCTTTCTTT

v_call: TRBV9
j_call: TRBJ2-1
d_call: -
clone_size: -
cdr3_aa: CASSTRTTAYNEQFF
cdr3_nt: TGTGCCAGCAGCACCCGGACTACAGCCTACAATGAGCAGTTCTTC

v_call: TRBV7-8
j_call: TRBJ2-7
d_call: -
clone_size: few
cdr3_aa: CASSLYQGIAYEQYF
cdr3_nt: TGTGCCAGCAGCTTATACCAGGGAATCGCCTACGAGCAGTACTTC

v_call: TRBV6-6
j_call: TRBJ2-7
d_call: TRBD1
clone_size: -
cdr3_aa: CASSGQAYEQYF
cdr3_nt: TGTGCCAGCAGTGGACAGGCCTACGAGCAGTACTTC

v_call: TRBV5-1
j_call: TRBJ1-1
d_call: -
clone_size: -
cdr3_aa: CASSGPGGNTEAFF
cdr3_nt: TGCGCCAGCAGCGGTCCCGGCGGTAACACTGAAGCTTTCTTT

v_call: TRBV11-3
j_call: TRBJ1-1
d_call: -
clone_size: -
cdr3_aa: CASSLTVDTEAFF
cdr3_nt: TGTGCCAGCAGCTTGACAGTGGACACTGAAGCTTTCTTT

v_call: TRBV7-9
j_call: TRBJ2-1
d_call: TRBD2
clone_size: -
cdr3_aa: CASSGTSVYNEQFF
cdr3_nt: TGTGCCAGCAGCGGGACTAGCGTATACAATGAGCAGTTCTTC

v_call: TRBV30
j_call: TRBJ1-2
d_call: -
clone_size: -
cdr3_aa: CAWSALTGNYGYTF
cdr3_nt: TGTGCCTGGAGTGCGCTCACAGGGAACTATGGCTACACCTTC

v_call: TRBV7-9
j_call: TRBJ1-1
d_call: -
clone_size: -
cdr3_aa: CASSDDSMNTEAFF
cdr3_nt: TGTGCCAGCAGCGATGACAGCATGAACACTGAAGCTTTCTTT

v_call: TRBV5-1
j_call: TRBJ2-1
d_call: TRBD2
clone_size: -
cdr3_aa: CASSLLAGDYNEQFF
cdr3_nt: TGCGCCAGCAGCTTATTAGCGGGAGACTACAATGAGCAGTTCTTC

v_call: TRBV7-2
j_call: TRBJ1-2
d_call: -
clone_size: -
cdr3_aa: CASSLGGFGGNYGYTF
cdr3_nt: TGTGCCAGCAGCTTAGGAGGATTCGGGGGTAACTATGGCTACACCTTC

v_call: TRBV18
j_call: TRBJ1-1
d_call: -
clone_size: -
cdr3_aa: CASSPPGVRPPFF
cdr3_nt: TGTGCCAGCTCACCACCGGGAGTTCGTCCCCCTTTCTTT

v_call: TRBV6-1
j_call: TRBJ2-7
d_call: -
clone_size: -
cdr3_aa: CASRGNGYEQYF
cdr3_nt: TGTGCCAGCCGAGGGAATGGCTACGAGCAGTACTTC

v_call: TRBV2
j_call: TRBJ2-5
d_call: TRBD1
clone_size: -
cdr3_aa: CASSHRQGKQETQYF
cdr3_nt: TGTGCCAGCAGTCACAGACAGGGTAAACAAGAGACCCAGTACTTC

v_call: TRBV13
j_call: TRBJ2-7
d_call: -
clone_size: -
cdr3_aa: CASRRVGTYEQYF
cdr3_nt: TGTGCCAGCAGGCGGGTGGGAACCTACGAGCAGTACTTC

v_call: TRBV5-4
j_call: TRBJ1-2
d_call: -
clone_size: -
cdr3_aa: CASSGGAGFYGYTF
cdr3_nt: TGTGCCAGCAGCGGCGGGGCAGGGTTCTATGGCTACACCTTC

v_call: TRBV6-1
j_call: TRBJ2-2
d_call: -
clone_size: -
cdr3_aa: CASPHRENTGELFF
cdr3_nt: TGTGCCAGCCCCCACAGGGAAAACACCGGGGAGCTGTTTTTT

v_call: TRBV27
j_call: TRBJ1-3
d_call: -
clone_size: once
cdr3_aa: CASSPISEGGAGNTIYF
cdr3_nt: TGTGCCAGCAGTCCGATCTCTGAGGGCGGAGCTGGAAACACCATATATTTT

v_call: TRBV6-1
j_call: TRBJ2-7
d_call: TRBD1
clone_size: -
cdr3_aa: CASRDREKYEQYF
cdr3_nt: TGTGCCAGCCGGGACAGGGAGAAGTACGAGCAGTACTTC

v_call: TRBV12-5
j_call: TRBJ2-1
d_call: -
clone_size: -
cdr3_aa: CASGPSGRNEQFF
cdr3_nt: TGTGCTAGTGGACCCTCAGGCCGGAATGAGCAGTTCTTC

v_call: TRBV19
j_call: TRBJ2-7
d_call: -
clone_size: once
cdr3_aa: CASSNGRDRYEQYF
cdr3_nt: TGTGCCAGTAGCAACGGGCGGGACAGATACGAGCAGTACTTC

v_call: TRBV27
j_call: TRBJ2-7
d_call: TRBD1
clone_size: -
cdr3_aa: CASSPTGDRPWGEQYF
cdr3_nt: TGTGCCAGCAGTCCGACAGGGGATAGACCCTGGGGGGAGCAGTACTTC

v_call: TRBV19
j_call: TRBJ2-2
d_call: -
clone_size: -
cdr3_aa: CASSISTGELFF
cdr3_nt: TGTGCCAGTAGTATCAGCACCGGGGAGCTGTTTTTT

v_call: TRBV5-1
j_call: TRBJ1-1
d_call: -
clone_size: -
cdr3_aa: CASSSHQATEAFF
cdr3_nt: TGCGCCAGCAGCTCCCATCAAGCCACTGAAGCTTTCTTT

v_call: TRBV19
j_call: TRBJ2-7
d_call: -
clone_size: once
cdr3_aa: CASSSPGRGAYEQYF
cdr3_nt: TGTGCCAGTAGTTCCCCTGGCAGGGGTGCCTACGAGCAGTACTTC

v_call: TRBV19
j_call: TRBJ1-4
d_call: TRBD1
clone_size: -
cdr3_aa: CASRGRQGEKLFF
cdr3_nt: TGTGCCTCACGGGGCCGACAGGGGGAAAAACTGTTTTTT

v_call: TRBV7-6
j_call: TRBJ1-4
d_call: -
clone_size: -
cdr3_aa: CASSLSGPGSNEKLFF
cdr3_nt: TGTGCCAGCAGCTTATCCGGCCCAGGGTCTAATGAAAAACTGTTTTTT

v_call: TRBV5-1
j_call: TRBJ1-1
d_call: -
clone_size: -
cdr3_aa: CASSLEGHRGMNTEAFF
cdr3_nt: TGCGCCAGCAGCTTGGAAGGACATCGGGGGATGAACACTGAAGCTTTCTTT

v_call: TRBV29-1
j_call: TRBJ2-7
d_call: TRBD2
clone_size: -
cdr3_aa: CSVEDRWTSGSSYEQYF
cdr3_nt: TGCAGCGTTGAAGATCGTTGGACTAGCGGGAGCTCCTACGAGCAGTACTTC

v_call: TRBV19
j_call: TRBJ2-7
d_call: TRBD2
clone_size: few
cdr3_aa: CASSKGTSGRAYEQYF
cdr3_nt: TGTGCCAGTAGTAAGGGGACTAGCGGGAGGGCTTACGAGCAGTACTTC

v_call: TRBV28
j_call: TRBJ2-3
d_call: -
clone_size: -
cdr3_aa: CASSSAGADTQYF
cdr3_nt: TGTGCCAGCAGTTCCGCCGGGGCAGATACGCAGTATTTT

v_call: TRBV9
j_call: TRBJ2-5
d_call: TRBD2
clone_size: -
cdr3_aa: CASSDRTSAHPIQETQYF
cdr3_nt: TGTGCCAGCAGCGACCGGACTAGCGCCCACCCGATCCAAGAGACCCAGTACTTC

v_call: TRBV7-3
j_call: TRBJ2-1
d_call: TRBD2
clone_size: -
cdr3_aa: CASSLTGTSGEQFF
cdr3_nt: TGTGCCAGCAGCTTAACAGGGACTAGCGGGGAGCAGTTCTTC

v_call: TRBV6-4
j_call: TRBJ1-2
d_call: -
clone_size: -
cdr3_aa: CARHLARVYGYTF
cdr3_nt: TGTGCCAGACACCTGGCCAGGGTCTATGGCTACACCTTC

v_call: TRBV11-3
j_call: TRBJ1-2
d_call: -
clone_size: -
cdr3_aa: CASSLGGGSSLYGYTF
cdr3_nt: TGTGCCAGCAGCTTAGGCGGGGGAAGTTCCCTATATGGCTACACCTTC

v_call: TRBV19
j_call: TRBJ2-7
d_call: -
clone_size: -
cdr3_aa: CASSITSREYEQYF
cdr3_nt: TGTGCCAGTAGTATCACTAGCAGAGAATACGAGCAGTACTTC

v_call: TRBV4-1
j_call: TRBJ1-2
d_call: TRBD1
clone_size: -
cdr3_aa: CASSQPRTGDYGYTF
cdr3_nt: TGCGCCAGCAGCCAACCACGGACAGGGGACTATGGCTACACCTTC

v_call: TRBV5-1
j_call: TRBJ2-1
d_call: TRBD2
clone_size: -
cdr3_aa: CASSLGVAGNNEQFF
cdr3_nt: TGCGCCAGCAGCCTAGGGGTAGCGGGGAACAATGAGCAGTTCTTC

v_call: TRBV19
j_call: TRBJ2-1
d_call: TRBD1
clone_size: -
cdr3_aa: CASSPGGNEQFF
cdr3_nt: TGTGCCAGTAGCCCAGGGGGCAATGAGCAGTTCTTC

v_call: TRBV2
j_call: TRBJ2-7
d_call: TRBD1
clone_size: -
cdr3_aa: CASKEGGGEQYF
cdr3_nt: TGTGCCAGCAAGGAAGGGGGCGGCGAGCAGTACTTC

v_call: TRBV28
j_call: TRBJ1-2
d_call: -
clone_size: few
cdr3_aa: CASSQGYGYTF
cdr3_nt: TGTGCCAGCAGTCAGGGGTATGGCTACACCTTC

v_call: TRBV5-1
j_call: TRBJ2-1
d_call: -
clone_size: -
cdr3_aa: CASSLGLAYNEQFF
cdr3_nt: TGCGCCAGCAGCTTGGGACTAGCCTACAATGAGCAGTTCTTC

v_call: TRBV9
j_call: TRBJ1-1
d_call: -
clone_size: once
cdr3_aa: CASSPSGVGEAFF
cdr3_nt: TGTGCCAGCAGCCCCTCAGGGGTCGGTGAAGCTTTCTTT

v_call: TRBV14
j_call: TRBJ2-1
d_call: -
clone_size: -
cdr3_aa: CASSQGATDYPYNEQFF
cdr3_nt: TGTGCCAGCAGCCAAGGGGCTACCGATTATCCTTACAATGAGCAGTTCTTC

v_call: TRBV2
j_call: TRBJ2-1
d_call: -
clone_size: -
cdr3_aa: CASREVNEQFF
cdr3_nt: TGTGCCAGCAGGGAGGTCAATGAGCAGTTCTTC